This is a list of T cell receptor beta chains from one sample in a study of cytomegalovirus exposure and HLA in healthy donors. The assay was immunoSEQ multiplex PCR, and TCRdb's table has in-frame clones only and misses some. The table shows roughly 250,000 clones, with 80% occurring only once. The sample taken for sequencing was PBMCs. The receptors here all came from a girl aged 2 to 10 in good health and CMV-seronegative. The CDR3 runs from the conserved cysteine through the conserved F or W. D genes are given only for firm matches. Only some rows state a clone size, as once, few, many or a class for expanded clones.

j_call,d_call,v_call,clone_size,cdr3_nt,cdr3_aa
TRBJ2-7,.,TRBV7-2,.,TGTGCCAGCAGCATCCGGGGGGGACAGGGCTACGAGCAGTACTTC,CASSIRGGQGYEQYF
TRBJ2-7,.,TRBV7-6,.,TGTGCCAGCAGCTTACTCAAAGGGGGACCCCCCACCTACGAGCAGTACTTC,CASSLLKGGPPTYEQYF
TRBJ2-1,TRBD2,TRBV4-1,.,TGCGCCAGCAGCGTACTAGGCGGGAGAGGCAATGAGCAGTTCTTC,CASSVLGGRGNEQFF
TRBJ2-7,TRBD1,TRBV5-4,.,TGTGCCAGCAGCTTGGCTAGGGGGCCCTCCTACGAGCAGTACTTC,CASSLARGPSYEQYF
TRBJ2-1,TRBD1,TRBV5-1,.,TGCGCCAGCACCCTCAGGGGGTCTACCTACAATGAGCAGTTCTTC,CASTLRGSTYNEQFF
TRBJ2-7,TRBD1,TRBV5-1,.,TGCGCCAGCGGACAGGGATACGAGCAGTACTTC,CASGQGYEQYF
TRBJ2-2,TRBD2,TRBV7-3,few,TGTGCCAGCAGCGCACTAGCGGCTAGACCCGGGGAGCTGTTTTTT,CASSALAARPGELFF
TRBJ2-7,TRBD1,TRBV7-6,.,TGTGCCAGCAGCACCCGACAGGGGGCGCCTTACGAGCAGTACTTC,CASSTRQGAPYEQYF
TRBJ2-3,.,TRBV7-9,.,TGTGCCAGCAGCGTACAGGGACAAACGGTTTTT,CASSVQGQTVF
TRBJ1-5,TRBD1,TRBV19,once,TGTGCCAGCCACAGGGGTAGCAATCAGCCCCAGCATTTT,CASHRGSNQPQHF
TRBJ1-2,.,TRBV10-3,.,TGTGCCATCAGCCTCAAAGCTTCTAACTATGGCTACACCTTC,CAISLKASNYGYTF
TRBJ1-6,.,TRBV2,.,TGTGCCAGCAGGGCAGATACAGGGCCCTATAATTCACCCCTCCACTTT,CASRADTGPYNSPLHF
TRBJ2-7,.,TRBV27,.,TGTGCCAGCAGTAACCCCGCCCGCGGGTGGGTGGCCGGGGAGCAGTACTTC,CASSNPARGWVAGEQYF
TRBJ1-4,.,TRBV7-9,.,TGTGCCAGCAGCTTAGCGCAAGGGGCGGACGAAAAACTGTTTTTT,CASSLAQGADEKLFF
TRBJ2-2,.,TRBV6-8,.,TGTGCCAGCAGTCCCCAGGGCGAAGGGACCGGGGAGCTGTTTTTT,CASSPQGEGTGELFF
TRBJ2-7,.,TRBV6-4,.,TGTGCCAGCAGTGGCAGGGAACTACGAGAGCAGTACTTC,CASSGRELREQYF
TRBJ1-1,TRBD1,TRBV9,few,TGTGCCAGCAGACACGGTGGGGACAGGGGCACTGAAGCTTTCTTT,CASRHGGDRGTEAFF
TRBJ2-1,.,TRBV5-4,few,TGTGCCAGCAGCTCGACGACTAGCTCCTACAATGAGCAGTTCTTC,CASSSTTSSYNEQFF
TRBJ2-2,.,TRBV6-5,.,TGTGCCAGCAGTTACTCTAGGAGCACCGGGGAGCTGTTTTTT,CASSYSRSTGELFF
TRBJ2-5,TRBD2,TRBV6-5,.,TGTGCCAGCAGTGGGGAGGGGACCCAGTACTTC,CASSGEGTQYF
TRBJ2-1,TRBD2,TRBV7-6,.,TGTGCCAGCAGCGGTAGCGGGACCTACAATGAGCAGTTCTTC,CASSGSGTYNEQFF
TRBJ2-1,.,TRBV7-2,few,TGTGCCAGCAGCTTGCCAGCTATTTGGACTTACAATGAGCAGTTCTTC,CASSLPAIWTYNEQFF
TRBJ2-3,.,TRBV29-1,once,TGCAGCGTGCGGTCGACAGCAAGGTCAGATACGCAGTATTTT,CSVRSTARSDTQYF